The following is a T cell receptor (beta chain) sequence with its context. Germline lookup yields CDR1 SGHNT and CDR2 YENEEA. Unmatched junction bases numbered 2, after V lost 2 bases and J lost 5 bases. The CDR3 has 14 amino acids. This entry belongs to a study of patients and donors after allogeneic stem cell transplantation. TCRdb reprocessed the RT-PCR reads via MiXCR and lists one record per CDR3 protein. The sample carries 15,000 to 20,000 distinct CDR3 sequences, about 5% recorded once. The chain carries TRBV11-3 and TRBJ1-1, with 10 nucleotides matching TRBD1. The TCR comes from a human donor who was either an allogeneic HSCT recipient or a stem cell or donor lymphocyte infusion donor (not recorded which). It is not recorded whose cells these are; they may come from a transplant donor. Sequenced sample: blood, either unsorted or a sorted T cell fraction (not recorded which). The DNA of the CDR3 is TGTGCCAGCAGCTTATTGGGACAGGGGACTGAAGCTTTCTTT. This sequence encodes CASSLLGQGTEAFF. Looking up the rest from reference TRBV11-3 and TRBJ1-1 gives the full variable domain: EAGVVQSPRYKIIEKKQPVAFWCNPISGHNTLYWYLQNLGQGPELLIRYENEEAVDDSQLPKDRFSAERLKGVDSTLKIQPAELGDSAVYLCASSLLGQGTEAFFGQGTRLTVV.